The T cell receptor (beta chain) described here comes from a study of blood T cells in healthy people across ages. PCR was performed a second time for about 6 to 12 cycles using a sample-barcoded 5' primer and a J-beta primer mix. TCRdb analysed the 5' RACE reads with MiXCR anew, one entry per CDR3 protein. The sample contains about 1.8 million distinct CDR3 sequences, roughly 49% of which appear only once. Sequenced input: blood. The source is a woman between 40 and 55 years old in good health.

The CDR3 DNA is TGTGCCAGCAGTTTCGGTAGCGGGACATACAATGAGCAGTTCTTC. This translates into CASSFGSGTYNEQFF. The rearrangement links TRBV12-3 or TRBV12-4 to TRBJ2-1, with TRBD2 matching over 8 bases. With V trimmed by 3 bases and J by 4 bases, 5 bases remained unmatched. The CDR3 runs to 15 residues.